These 21 T cell receptor beta chains share one sample of origin, sequenced in a study of T cell responses to AZD1222 COVID-19 vaccine. Sequenced by immunoSEQ multiplex PCR; TCRdb stores in-frame clones only, minus some. This sample has roughly 120,000 clones, with 75% to 95% found just once. The sample was peripheral blood, taken on day 0 of AZD1222 vaccination. The receptors here all came from an adult in good health.

V and J are TRBV19 and TRBJ1-1, with D unclear. Trimming cost V 3 bases and J 3 bases, with 11 bases left between them. In germline, CDR1 is LNHDA, CDR2 SQIVND (reference sequence). This CDR3 has 14 amino acids. The CDR3 protein is CASSIKGGHTEAFF. In DNA form, the CDR3 reads TGTGCCAGTAGTATCAAGGGAGGTCACACTGAAGCTTTCTTT.

This chain uses TRBV12-3 or TRBV12-4 with TRBJ2-2; D is unresolved. The CDR3 extends over 12 amino acids. V lost 2 bases and J lost 6, with 4 bases in between. CDR3 DNA: TGTGCCAGCAGTTTAAGGGCCGGGGAGCTGTTTTTT. This encodes CASSLRAGELFF.

The chain carries TRBV5-8 and TRBJ1-5; D unclear. CDR1 SGHTS and CDR2 YDEGEE come from the germline V gene. V dropped 7 bases and J dropped 4 bases, with 12 bases sitting between them. This CDR3 is 13 amino acids long. Here the CDR3 reads CASGPDLNQPQHF. The DNA for the CDR3 is TGTGCCAGCGGACCGGACCTTAATCAGCCCCAGCATTTT.

The chain has TRBV6-1 and TRBJ1-5, with 7 positions matching TRBD1. CDR3 length: 17 residues. Unmatched junction bases numbered 14, after V lost 6 bases and J lost 3 bases. Germline values: CDR1 MNHNS, CDR2 SASEGT. The CDR3 DNA reads as TGTGCCAGCAGCGAAAACCCCCGGGACAGTGTCAATCAGCCCCAGCATTTT. Translation: CASSENPRDSVNQPQHF.

The chain recombines TRBV3-1 (or the pseudogene TRBV3-2) with TRBJ1-5; 8 bases are a match to TRBD1. Germline V gene lookup returns CDR1 LGHDT and CDR2 YNNKEL (reference sequence). V lost 2 bases and J lost 4; bases outside the gene matches: 4. The CDR3 runs 15 residues. The CDR3 nucleotides read TGTGCCAGCAGCCAAAGGCAGGGGGCGAATCAGCCCCAGCATTTT. This gives the protein CASSQRQGANQPQHF.

The chain couples TRBV11-2 to TRBJ2-7; D might be TRBD1 (5 bases). The V gene lost 6 bases and the J gene lost 6 bases, with 21 bases spanning the gap. The V gene's germline CDR1 is SGHAT and CDR2 FQNNGV. There are 15 residues in the CDR3. CDR3 nucleotides: TGTGCCAGCAGGCTAGACGGTCTAGGTCAGGGCGAGCAGTACTTC. Translation gives CASRLDGLGQGEQYF.

The chain joins TRBV27 to TRBJ1-1, with D hard to call. The CDR3 loop spans 13 amino acids. Germline CDR1 and CDR2: MNHEY and SMNVEV (reference sequence). Trimming removed 3 bases at V and 5 bases at J, with 10 bases between. CDR3 sequence: CASSFSGKTEAFF. CDR3 DNA: TGTGCCAGCAGTTTTTCGGGGAAAACTGAAGCTTTCTTT.

The chain is built from TRBV4-1 and TRBJ2-2; TRBD2 might be the D (6 bases). V was pared by 0 bases and J by 6 bases, with 17 bases between. Germline V gene lookup returns CDR1 MGHRA and CDR2 YSYEKL. The CDR3 has 17 amino acids. CDR3 sequence: CASSQEVGTFQAGELFF. The CDR3 region has the DNA TGCGCCAGCAGCCAAGAGGTGGGGACTTTCCAGGCCGGGGAGCTGTTTTTT.

The chain recombines TRBV3-1 (or the pseudogene TRBV3-2) with TRBJ1-2, with TRBD1 matching over 9 bases. CDR3 length: 14 residues. Per the germline V gene, CDR1 is LGHDT and CDR2 is YNNKEL (reference sequence). V trimming: 4 bases; J trimming: 4 bases; junction bases outside the gene matches: 4. CDR3 nucleotide sequence: TGTGCCAGCAGCCCGGGACAGGGACGCTATGGCTACACCTTC. Amino acid sequence: CASSPGQGRYGYTF.

V gene TRBV5-1 combines with J gene TRBJ1-2; 7 nucleotides match TRBD1. This CDR3 has 13 amino acids. Germline-derived CDR1 and CDR2 are SGHRS and YFSETQ. J gave up 4 bases and V 0 bases, and 0 bases lay outside the gene matches. Written as DNA, the CDR3 is TGCGCCAGCAGCTTGGGGGACAGCTATGGCTACACCTTC. The encoded protein is CASSLGDSYGYTF.

This chain joins TRBV20-1 and TRBJ2-1; 11 bases are a match to TRBD2. V shed 3 bases and J 12 bases; nucleotides not matched to a gene: 13. This CDR3 spans 15 amino acids. Germline values: CDR1 DFQATT, CDR2 SNEGSKA (reference sequence). CDR3 in amino acids: CSASRTSGQGLVQFF. The CDR3, as DNA: TGCAGTGCTAGTCGGACTAGCGGGCAGGGCCTAGTGCAGTTCTTC.

The gene calls are TRBV28 and TRBJ2-2; D tentatively fits TRBD1 or TRBD2 (5 bases each). The CDR3 spans 13 residues. V was pared by 3 bases and J by 6 bases, with 8 bases between. Germline V CDR1 and CDR2: MDHEN, SYDVKM. CDR3: CASSLGEPGELFF. DNA for the CDR3: TGTGCCAGCAGTTTGGGGGAGCCCGGGGAGCTGTTTTTT. The full variable domain, rest sourced from reference TRBV28 and TRBJ2-2, is DVKVTQSSRYLVKRTGEKVFLECVQDMDHENMFWYRQDPGLGLRLIYFSYDVKMKEKGDIPEGYSVSREKKERFSLILESASTNQTSMYLCASSLGEPGELFFGEGSRLTVL.

The rearrangement joins TRBV12-3 or TRBV12-4 to TRBJ1-6; D is unresolved. Trimming took off 2 bases at V and 7 bases at J, with 6 bases between the two ends. This CDR3 is built from 13 residues. CDR3 amino acids: CASSLKLNSPLHF. Written as DNA, the CDR3 is TGTGCCAGCAGTTTAAAACTCAATTCACCCCTCCACTTT.

V and J are TRBV28 and TRBJ1-1, with D possibly matching TRBD1 (6 bases). Germline lookup yields CDR1 MDHEN and CDR2 SYDVKM. The CDR3 loop spans 13 amino acids. The germline V and J ends were trimmed by 2 bases and 11 bases, with 15 bases remaining between them. In nucleotides, the CDR3 is TGTGCCAGCAGTTTACCCCACAGGGCTAACGCTTTCTTT. It yields the protein CASSLPHRANAFF.

This clone was observed a single time. The chain is built from TRBV30 and TRBJ2-7; D ambiguous. The germline gives CDR1 GTSNPN, CDR2 SVGIG (reference sequence). The germline V and J ends were trimmed by 0 bases and 2 bases, with 5 bases remaining between them. This CDR3 has 12 residues. CDR3 amino acids: CAWSVTAYEQYF. The CDR3 region has the DNA TGTGCCTGGAGTGTTACTGCCTACGAGCAGTACTTC.

CDR3 region: CASSPGYTF. In nucleotides, the CDR3 is TGTGCCAGCAGCCCCGGATACACCTTC. The chain couples TRBV11-2 to TRBJ1-2; D ambiguous. Trimming left V 5 bases short and J 11 bases short, with 6 bases between. CDR1 and CDR2 from the germline V gene are SGHAT and FQNNGV. The CDR3 totals 9 residues.

This rearrangement joins TRBV6-4 to TRBJ2-3, with D unclear. Between the trimmed V and J ends, which lost 0 bases and 3 bases, there was a span of 4 bases. CDR1 is MRHNA and CDR2 is SNTAGT in the germline V gene. The CDR3 is made up of 13 amino acids. The CDR3 loop is CASSDSTTDTQYF. CDR3 coding DNA: TGTGCCAGCAGTGACTCGACAACAGATACGCAGTATTTT.

The rearrangement joins TRBV18 to TRBJ1-2, with 7 bases aligning to TRBD1. V shed 3 bases, J shed 4 bases, and the junction held 5 bases outside the gene matches. In germline, CDR1 is KGHSH, CDR2 LQKENI. This CDR3 spans 14 amino acids. The DNA for the CDR3 is TGTGCCAGCTCACCCCAGGGGGGTGTCTATGGCTACACCTTC. Encoded protein: CASSPQGGVYGYTF.

V and J are TRBV6-5 and TRBJ2-7; unclear D gene. V was shortened by 2 bases and J by 4 bases, with 6 bases between the two germline ends. CDR1 MNHEY and CDR2 SVGAGI come from the germline V gene. There are 12 residues in the CDR3. This CDR3 is CASSYEGYEQYF. The CDR3 DNA sequence: TGTGCCAGCAGTTACGAAGGGTACGAGCAGTACTTC.

This chain connects TRBV18 to TRBJ2-1; maybe TRBD1 (6 bases). Between the trimmed V and J ends, which lost 3 bases and 4 bases, there was a span of 19 bases. Germline V gene sequence: CDR1 KGHSH, CDR2 LQKENI. CDR3 length: 17 amino acids. This CDR3 reads CASSPSSQGIFYNEQFF. CDR3 coding DNA: TGTGCCAGCTCACCGTCCAGTCAGGGGATCTTTTACAATGAGCAGTTCTTC.

The chain couples TRBV9 to TRBJ2-7; 8 bases fit TRBD1. Germline V gene sequence: CDR1 SGDLS, CDR2 YYNGEE. CDR3 length: 16 residues. The J segment lost 5 bases and the V segment lost 0 bases, leaving 10 bases of the junction unmatched. CDR3 sequence reads: CASSVEENRGSHEQYF. Here the CDR3 DNA reads TGTGCCAGCAGCGTAGAGGAAAACAGGGGGTCCCACGAGCAGTACTTC.